The 19 T cell receptor beta chains given below trace back to one sample, sequenced in a study of T cell responses to AZD1222 COVID-19 vaccine listed by TCRdb under 2021. What the time point label conveys for this sample: about 28 days (+/-7) after the second vaccine dose. The protocol used for the library was the immunoSEQ multiplex PCR assay. TCRdb holds this immuneACCESS table with in-frame rearrangements only. Some clones are missing; in checked studies, unresolved V genes explain under half, and the rest has no known cause. The sample table contains more than 90,000 clones; only one count was recorded for around 90% of them. The ten most abundant clones make up about 3.3% of the sample. Sequencing was performed on peripheral blood, taken 28 days after the second AZD1222 dose. Receptors were obtained from an adult who received the AZD1222 COVID-19 vaccine.

The gene calls are TRBV27 and TRBJ1-5, with no clear D. CDR3 length: 12 residues. Trimming took off 5 bases at V and 4 bases at J, with 6 bases between the two ends. Germline V gene sequence: CDR1 MNHEY, CDR2 SMNVEV (reference sequence). The CDR3 loop reads CASSPRNQPQHF. The DNA of the CDR3 is TGTGCCAGCAGTCCACGGAATCAGCCCCAGCATTTT.

V usage is TRBV11-1 and J usage is TRBJ1-1; a weak D match, TRBD1 (6 bases). The CDR3 spans 15 residues. Trimming pared 1 base from V and 1 base from J, leaving 10 bases between. Germline V gene data show CDR1 as SGHAT and CDR2 as FQDESV (reference sequence). CDR3 sequence (DNA): TGTGCCAGCAGCTTAGTCGGGGGCACGAACACTGAAGCTTTCTTT. This codes for CASSLVGGTNTEAFF.

V and J are TRBV4-2 and TRBJ2-7; 7 nucleotides match TRBD1. The CDR3 sequence is 14 residues long. Germline V gene data show CDR1 as LGHNA and CDR2 as YNFKEQ. V lost 3 bases and J lost 5; bases outside the gene matches: 7. CDR3 amino acids: CASSHRLTGNEQYF. CDR3 DNA: TGTGCCAGCAGCCACCGGCTGACAGGGAACGAGCAGTACTTC.

This chain uses TRBV12-3 or TRBV12-4 with TRBJ1-6, with D hard to call. The CDR3 sequence is 13 residues long. Trimming took 1 base from V and 11 from J, leaving 9 bases between them. Written as DNA, the CDR3 is TGTGCCAGCAGTTTAGGAGGAGATGCACCCCTCCACTTT. Translated: CASSLGGDAPLHF.

The chain links TRBV5-1 to TRBJ1-3, with TRBD1 identical over 8 bases. The CDR3 has 14 residues. Germline V gene data show CDR1 as SGHRS and CDR2 as YFSETQ. The ends lost 3 bases at V and 8 bases at J; junction bases unmatched: 7. The DNA of the CDR3 is TGCGCCAGCAGCTACGGACAGGGCGGATACACCATATATTTT. It yields the protein CASSYGQGGYTIYF.

To note about this clone: In the same sample, other DNA sequences code for this CDR3. This chain connects TRBV7-3 to TRBJ1-1; D uncertain. V was cut by 0 bases and J by 0 bases, with 5 bases left in between. This CDR3 comprises 14 residues. CDR1 and CDR2 from the germline V gene are SGHTA and FQGTGA. The CDR3 DNA sequence: TGTGCCAGCAGCTTAACAGGGATGAACACTGAAGCTTTCTTT. It translates to CASSLTGMNTEAFF.

The chain joins TRBV15 to TRBJ1-4, with D possibly matching TRBD1 (5 bases). V was shortened by 7 bases and J by 7 bases, with 10 bases between the two germline ends. Germline-derived CDR1 and CDR2 are LNHNV and YYDKDF (reference sequence). This CDR3 has 12 amino acids. CDR3 DNA sequence: TGTGCCACCACAGGAGGGGCTGAAAAACTGTTTTTT. This sequence encodes CATTGGAEKLFF.

The chain recombines TRBV27 with TRBJ2-2; 7 bases map to TRBD2. Looked up from germline, CDR1 is MNHEY and CDR2 is SMNVEV (reference sequence). The CDR3 totals 16 residues. The ends lost 3 bases at V and 2 bases at J; junction bases unmatched: 6. The chain's CDR3 is CASSFGRGSNTGELFF. Written as DNA, the CDR3 is TGTGCCAGCAGTTTTGGGAGGGGTAGCAACACCGGGGAGCTGTTTTTT.

This clone has only one observation. The V call is TRBV5-4, the J call TRBJ2-1; D gene unclear. Germline loops: CDR1 SGHNT, CDR2 YYREEE (reference sequence). This CDR3 spans 12 amino acids. V was shortened by 1 base and J by 6 bases, with 5 bases between the two germline ends. The CDR3 DNA sequence: TGTGCCAGCAGCTTGTATCTCAATGAGCAGTTCTTC. Protein product: CASSLYLNEQFF.

This chain connects TRBV5-6 to TRBJ1-5, with a weak D call TRBD1 (5 bases). V lost 4 bases, J lost 0 bases, and 8 bases lay in between. Looked up from germline, CDR1 is SGHDT and CDR2 is YYEEEE. This CDR3 spans 14 amino acids. The CDR3 DNA reads TGTGCCAGCAGCCGGGACGGTAGCAATCAGCCCCAGCATTTT. This translates into CASSRDGSNQPQHF.

The chain is built from TRBV24-1 and TRBJ2-1; no clear D. The CDR3 is 14 amino acids. The ends were cut back, 2 bases at V and 6 bases at J, with 10 bases in the middle. Per the germline V gene, CDR1 is KGHDR and CDR2 is SFDVKD. This chain's CDR3 is CATSDSGRTNEQFF. The CDR3 DNA follows: TGTGCCACCAGTGATTCTGGCAGGACCAATGAGCAGTTCTTC.

This clone was seen only a few times. The chain has TRBV4-1 and TRBJ2-5; tentatively, D is TRBD1 (6 bases). CDR1 and CDR2 from the germline V gene are MGHRA and YSYEKL. V was clipped by 6 bases and J by 4 bases, with 18 bases between them. The CDR3 is made up of 15 amino acids. CDR3 in DNA: TGCGCCAGCAGGCCAACAGGGTGGGCAAGAGAGACCCAGTACTTC. Translation gives CASRPTGWARETQYF.

With respect to this clone: The sample has other DNA sequences that encode this CDR3 too. This sequence joins TRBV27 and TRBJ1-3; D call uncertain. The CDR3 covers 13 residues. Germline V gives CDR1 MNHEY, CDR2 SMNVEV (reference sequence). The V gene lost 5 bases and the J gene lost 0 bases, with 5 bases spanning the gap. The DNA for the CDR3 is TGTGCCAGCAGTCTTAGCTCTGGAAACACCATATATTTT. Translated: CASSLSSGNTIYF.

The count of this clone is one. This chain joins TRBV4-2 and TRBJ1-5, with a tentative D call TRBD1 (6 bases). Per germline, CDR1 LGHNA and CDR2 YNFKEQ. V lost 3 bases to trimming and J lost 5 bases, with 8 bases between them. The CDR3 runs to 13 residues. DNA for the CDR3: TGTGCCAGCAGCCAGGGGGGGCATCAGCCCCAGCATTTT. Protein: CASSQGGHQPQHF.

Regarding this clone: This CDR3 is also generated by other DNA sequences in the sample. The chain links TRBV5-6 to TRBJ2-6; D is unresolved. Germline-derived CDR1 and CDR2 are SGHDT and YYEEEE. The ends were cut back, 4 bases at V and 2 bases at J, with 7 bases in the middle. The CDR3 totals 14 residues. The CDR3 is CASSPGTGANVLTF. CDR3 coding DNA: TGTGCCAGCAGCCCCGGTACTGGGGCCAACGTCCTGACTTTC. The full variable domain, completed using reference TRBV5-6 and TRBJ2-6, is DAGVTQSPTHLIKTRGQQVTLRCSPKSGHDTVSWYQQALGQGPQFIFQYYEEEERQRGNFPDRFSGHQFPNYSSELNVNALLLGDSALYLCASSPGTGANVLTFGAGSRLTVL.

The rearrangement links TRBV7-8 to TRBJ2-1, with 8 nucleotides matching TRBD1. This CDR3 contains 13 residues. V lost 5 bases and J lost 12; bases outside the gene matches: 9. Germline loops: CDR1 SGHVS, CDR2 FQNEAQ. DNA for the CDR3: TGTGCCAGCAGCAGGGGACAGGTAGAAGGGCAGTTCTTC. Translation: CASSRGQVEGQFF.

This clone showed up just once. This rearrangement joins TRBV11-2 to TRBJ2-7, with TRBD1 as a possible D gene (7 bases). This CDR3 has 18 amino acids. Germline V gene lookup returns CDR1 SGHAT and CDR2 FQNNGV. The V end was cut by 0 bases, the J end by 2 bases, with 20 bases between. CDR3 amino acids: CASSLDRETGEAAYEQYF. In nucleotides, the CDR3 is TGTGCCAGCAGCTTAGATAGGGAAACAGGGGAGGCTGCCTACGAGCAGTACTTC.

The chain links TRBV9 to TRBJ1-6; D remains ambiguous. This CDR3 has 15 amino acids. The germline V gene has CDR1 SGDLS and CDR2 YYNGEE. V gave up 4 bases and J gave up 0 bases, with 8 bases separating them. CDR3 amino acids: CASSSLSSYNSPLHF. The CDR3 DNA is TGTGCCAGCAGCTCCCTAAGCTCCTATAATTCACCCCTCCACTTT.

In its sample, this clone was seen many times. The chain recombines TRBV6-2 or TRBV6-3 with TRBJ1-1; 10 nucleotides align to TRBD1. There are 12 residues in the CDR3. J gave up 10 bases and V 6 bases, and 5 bases lay outside the gene matches. The germline CDR1 and CDR2 sequences are MNHEY and SVGEGT. This CDR3 reads CASSGQGEGAFF. The CDR3 region has the DNA TGTGCCAGCAGCGGACAGGGGGAGGGAGCTTTCTTT.